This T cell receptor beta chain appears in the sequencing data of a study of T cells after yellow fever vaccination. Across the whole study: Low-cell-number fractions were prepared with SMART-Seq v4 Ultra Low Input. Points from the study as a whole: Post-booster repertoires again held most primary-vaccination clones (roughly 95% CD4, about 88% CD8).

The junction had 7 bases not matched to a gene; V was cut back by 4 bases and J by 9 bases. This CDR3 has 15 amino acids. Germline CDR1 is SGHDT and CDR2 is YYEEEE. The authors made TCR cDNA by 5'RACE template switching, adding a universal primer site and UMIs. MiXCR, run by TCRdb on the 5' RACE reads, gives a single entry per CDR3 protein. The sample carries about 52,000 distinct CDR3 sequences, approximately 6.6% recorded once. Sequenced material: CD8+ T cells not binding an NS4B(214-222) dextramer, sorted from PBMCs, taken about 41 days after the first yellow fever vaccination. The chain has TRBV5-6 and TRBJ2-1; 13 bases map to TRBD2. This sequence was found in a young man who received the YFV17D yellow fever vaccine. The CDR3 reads CASSMTSGGNPEQFF. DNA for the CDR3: TGTGCCAGCAGCATGACTAGCGGGGGGAACCCTGAGCAGTTCTTC.